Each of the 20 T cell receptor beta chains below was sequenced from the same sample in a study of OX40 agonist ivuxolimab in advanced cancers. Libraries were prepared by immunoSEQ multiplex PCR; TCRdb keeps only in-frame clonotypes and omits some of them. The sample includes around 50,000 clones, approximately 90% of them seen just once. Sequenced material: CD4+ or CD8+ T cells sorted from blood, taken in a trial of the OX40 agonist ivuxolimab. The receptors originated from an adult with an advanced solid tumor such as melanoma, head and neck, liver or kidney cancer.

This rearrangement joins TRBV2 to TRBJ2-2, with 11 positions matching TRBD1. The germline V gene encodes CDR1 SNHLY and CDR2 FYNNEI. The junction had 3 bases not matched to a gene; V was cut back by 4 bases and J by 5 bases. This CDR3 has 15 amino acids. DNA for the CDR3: TGTGCCAGCAGTGTGGACAGGGGGCGGACCGGGGAGCTGTTTTTT. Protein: CASSVDRGRTGELFF.

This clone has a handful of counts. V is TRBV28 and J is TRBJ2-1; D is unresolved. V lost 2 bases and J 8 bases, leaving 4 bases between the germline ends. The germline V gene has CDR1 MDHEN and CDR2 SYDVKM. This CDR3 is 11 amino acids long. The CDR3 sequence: CASSLEYEQFF. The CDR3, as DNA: TGTGCCAGCAGTTTAGAGTATGAGCAGTTCTTC.

CDR3 nucleotides: TGTGCCAGCTCACCATGGTCCGGGACAGGGACCTACGAGCAGTACTTC. Residues: CASSPWSGTGTYEQYF. The chain couples TRBV18 to TRBJ2-7, with 9 bases lining up with TRBD1. This CDR3 spans 16 amino acids. J lost 2 bases, V lost 2 bases, and 7 bases had no gene match. CDR1 KGHSH and CDR2 LQKENI come from the germline V gene.

CDR3: CASSRGQRVSEQYF. CDR3 DNA sequence: TGTGCCAGCAGTAGGGGACAGAGAGTTTCAGAGCAGTACTTC. The chain uses TRBV2 and TRBJ2-7; TRBD1 aligns across 7 bases. The germline CDR1 and CDR2 sequences are SNHLY and FYNNEI. The CDR3 covers 14 residues. V trimming: 5 bases; J trimming: 7 bases; junction bases outside the gene matches: 11. The full variable domain, completed using reference TRBV2 and TRBJ2-7, is EPEVTQTPSHQVTQMGQEVILRCVPISNHLYFYWYRQILGQKVEFLVSFYNNEISEKSEIFDDQFSVERPDGSNFTLKIRSTKLEDSAMYFCASSRGQRVSEQYFGPGTRLTVT.

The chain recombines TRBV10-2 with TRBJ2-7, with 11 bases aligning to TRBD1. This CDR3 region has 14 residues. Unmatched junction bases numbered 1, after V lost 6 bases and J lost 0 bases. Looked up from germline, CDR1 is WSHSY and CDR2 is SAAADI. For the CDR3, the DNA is TGCGCCAGCAGAGGGACAGGGGGCTCCTACGAGCAGTACTTC. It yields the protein CASRGTGGSYEQYF.

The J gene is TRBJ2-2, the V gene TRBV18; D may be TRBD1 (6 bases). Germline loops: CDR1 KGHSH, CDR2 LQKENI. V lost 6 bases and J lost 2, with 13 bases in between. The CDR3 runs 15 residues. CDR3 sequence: CASSRDRTNTGELFF. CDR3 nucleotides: TGTGCCAGCTCCCGCGACAGGACCAACACCGGGGAGCTGTTTTTT.

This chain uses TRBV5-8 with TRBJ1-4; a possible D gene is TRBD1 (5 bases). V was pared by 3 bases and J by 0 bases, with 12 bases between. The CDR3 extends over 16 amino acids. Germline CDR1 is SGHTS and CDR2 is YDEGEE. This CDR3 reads CASSSGTQATNEKLFF. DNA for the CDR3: TGTGCCAGCAGCTCCGGGACCCAAGCAACTAATGAAAAACTGTTTTTT.

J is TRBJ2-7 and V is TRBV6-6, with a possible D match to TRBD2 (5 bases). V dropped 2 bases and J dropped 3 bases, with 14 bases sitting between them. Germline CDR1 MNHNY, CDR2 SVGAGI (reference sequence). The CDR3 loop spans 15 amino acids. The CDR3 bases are TGTGCCAGCAGTTACCTTACGGGAAAAGACTACGAGCAGTACTTC. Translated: CASSYLTGKDYEQYF.

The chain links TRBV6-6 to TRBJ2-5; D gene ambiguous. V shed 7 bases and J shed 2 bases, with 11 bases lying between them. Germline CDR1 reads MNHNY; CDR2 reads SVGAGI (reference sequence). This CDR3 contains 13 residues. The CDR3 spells CASKPFMQETQYF. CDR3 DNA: TGTGCCAGCAAACCATTCATGCAAGAGACCCAGTACTTC.

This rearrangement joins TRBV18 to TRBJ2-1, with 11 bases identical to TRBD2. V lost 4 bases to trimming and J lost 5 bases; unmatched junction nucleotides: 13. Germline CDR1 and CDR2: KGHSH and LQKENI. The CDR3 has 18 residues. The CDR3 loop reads CASSLLLAGAYYNNEQFF. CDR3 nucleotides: TGTGCCAGCTCACTTTTACTAGCGGGAGCTTATTACAACAATGAGCAGTTCTTC.

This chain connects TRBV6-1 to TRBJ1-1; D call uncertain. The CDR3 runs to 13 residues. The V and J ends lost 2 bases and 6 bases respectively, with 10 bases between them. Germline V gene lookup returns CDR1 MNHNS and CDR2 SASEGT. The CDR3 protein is CASSEREFAEAFF. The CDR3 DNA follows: TGTGCCAGCAGTGAAAGGGAGTTCGCTGAAGCTTTCTTT.

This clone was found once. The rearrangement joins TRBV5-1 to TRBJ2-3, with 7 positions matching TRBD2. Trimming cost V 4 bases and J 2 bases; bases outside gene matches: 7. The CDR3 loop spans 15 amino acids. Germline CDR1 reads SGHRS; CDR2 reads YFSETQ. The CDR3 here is CASSPGDYHTDTQYF. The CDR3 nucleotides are TGCGCCAGCAGCCCGGGGGACTACCACACAGATACGCAGTATTTT.

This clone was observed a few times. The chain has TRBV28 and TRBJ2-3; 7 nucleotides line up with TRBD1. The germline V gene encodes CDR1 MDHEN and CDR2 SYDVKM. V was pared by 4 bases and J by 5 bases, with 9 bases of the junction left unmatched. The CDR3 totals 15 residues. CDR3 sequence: CASSWGRGQVDTQYF. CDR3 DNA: TGTGCCAGCAGTTGGGGTAGGGGGCAGGTAGATACGCAGTATTTT.

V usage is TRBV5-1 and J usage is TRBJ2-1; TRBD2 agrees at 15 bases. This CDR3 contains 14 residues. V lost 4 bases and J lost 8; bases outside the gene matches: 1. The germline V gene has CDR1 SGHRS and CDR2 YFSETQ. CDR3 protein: CASSRTSGRDEQFF. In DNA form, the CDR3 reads TGCGCCAGCAGCAGGACTAGCGGGAGGGATGAGCAGTTCTTC.

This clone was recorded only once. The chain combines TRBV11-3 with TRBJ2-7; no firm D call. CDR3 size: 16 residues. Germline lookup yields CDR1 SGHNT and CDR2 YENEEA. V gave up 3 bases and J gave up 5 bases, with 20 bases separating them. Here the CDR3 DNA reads TGTGCCAGCAGCTTGGATCTGGTCGCCGGTTCCGACGAGCAGTACTTC. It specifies CASSLDLVAGSDEQYF. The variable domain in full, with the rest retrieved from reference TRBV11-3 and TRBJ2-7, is EAGVVQSPRYKIIEKKQPVAFWCNPISGHNTLYWYLQNLGQGPELLIRYENEEAVDDSQLPKDRFSAERLKGVDSTLKIQPAELGDSAVYLCASSLDLVAGSDEQYFGPGTRLTVT.

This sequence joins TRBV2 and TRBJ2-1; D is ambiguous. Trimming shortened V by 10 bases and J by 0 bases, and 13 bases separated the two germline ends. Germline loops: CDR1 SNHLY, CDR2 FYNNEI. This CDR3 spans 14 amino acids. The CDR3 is CATLRELSYNEQFF. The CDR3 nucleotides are TGTGCCACCCTCAGAGAACTCTCCTACAATGAGCAGTTCTTC. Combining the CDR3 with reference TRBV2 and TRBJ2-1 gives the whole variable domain EPEVTQTPSHQVTQMGQEVILRCVPISNHLYFYWYRQILGQKVEFLVSFYNNEISEKSEIFDDQFSVERPDGSNFTLKIRSTKLEDSAMYFCATLRELSYNEQFFGPGTRLTVL.

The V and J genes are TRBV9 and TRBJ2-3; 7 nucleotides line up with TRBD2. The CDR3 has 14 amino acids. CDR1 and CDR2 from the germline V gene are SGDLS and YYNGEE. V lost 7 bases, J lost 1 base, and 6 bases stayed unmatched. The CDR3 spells CASGGGVGTDTQYF. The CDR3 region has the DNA TGTGCCAGCGGGGGGGGAGTAGGCACAGATACGCAGTATTTT.

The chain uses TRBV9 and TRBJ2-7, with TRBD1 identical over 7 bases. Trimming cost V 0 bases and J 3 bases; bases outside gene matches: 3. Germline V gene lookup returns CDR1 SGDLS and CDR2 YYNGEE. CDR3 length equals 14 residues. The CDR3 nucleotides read TGTGCCAGCAGCGTAGGAGGGGGCGGCTACGAGCAGTACTTC. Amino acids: CASSVGGGGYEQYF.

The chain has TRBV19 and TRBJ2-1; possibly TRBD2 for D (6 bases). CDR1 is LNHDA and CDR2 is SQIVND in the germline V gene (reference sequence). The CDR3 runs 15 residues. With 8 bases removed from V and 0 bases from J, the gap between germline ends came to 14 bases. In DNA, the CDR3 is TGTGCCAGTGGAAGGACTACCTACTCCTACAATGAGCAGTTCTTC. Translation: CASGRTTYSYNEQFF.

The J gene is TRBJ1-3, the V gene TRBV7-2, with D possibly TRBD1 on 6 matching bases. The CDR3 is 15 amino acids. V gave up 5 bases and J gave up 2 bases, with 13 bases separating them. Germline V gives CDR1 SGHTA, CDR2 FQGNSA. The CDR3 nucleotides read TGTGCCAGCAGCCCGACAGGCCATACTGGAAACACCATATATTTT. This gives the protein CASSPTGHTGNTIYF.